The 23 T cell receptor beta chains presented below share a single source sample, sequenced in a study of T cells after yellow fever vaccination. TCRdb re-derived calls from the 5' RACE reads in MiXCR, one entry per CDR3 protein. The sample yields some 500,000 distinct CDR3 sequences, approximately 12% seen once. Sequences were derived from PBMCs, sampled on the day of the yellow fever booster vaccination. These receptor sequences come from a man aged 25 to 45 who received the YFV17D yellow fever vaccine.

The chain combines TRBV4-3 with TRBJ2-6; maybe TRBD1 (6 bases). Trimming shortened V by 4 bases and J by 7 bases, and 29 bases separated the two germline ends. The CDR3 is 20 amino acids. Germline V gene data show CDR1 as LGHNA and CDR2 as YSLEER. Written as DNA, the CDR3 is TGCGCCAGCAGCCTCGCCGGTCGGACAGTGGGTCTTAATGGAGCCAACGTCCTGACTTTC. It translates to CASSLAGRTVGLNGANVLTF.

This rearrangement joins TRBV7-8 to TRBJ2-3; weak D call: TRBD2 (6 bases). V gave up 1 base and J gave up 3 bases, with 11 bases separating them. This CDR3 is built from 15 residues. Germline loops: CDR1 SGHVS, CDR2 FQNEAQ. The DNA for the CDR3 is TGTGCCAGCAGCTTAGATGGGAGGTTTACAGATACGCAGTATTTT. Protein sequence: CASSLDGRFTDTQYF.

This clonotype turned up a few times. This chain connects TRBV5-1 to TRBJ2-4; a weak D match, TRBD1 (8 bases). Germline V lookup: CDR1 SGHRS, CDR2 YFSETQ. The V gene lost 0 bases and the J gene lost 10 bases, with 20 bases spanning the gap. This CDR3 is 16 amino acids long. The CDR3 reads CASSLEGGQGARIQYF. The CDR3 nucleotides are TGCGCCAGCAGCTTGGAGGGGGGGCAGGGGGCTAGGATTCAGTACTTC.

The table lists this clonotype with a few counts. J is TRBJ2-7 and V is TRBV6-2 or TRBV6-3, with 7 bases identical to TRBD1. Germline trimming cut 2 bases from V and 2 bases from J; bases unmatched to any gene: 15. In germline, CDR1 is MNHEY, CDR2 SVGEGT. CDR3 size: 18 residues. CDR3 amino acids: CASSYRWGTESSTYEQYF. In DNA, the CDR3 is TGTGCCAGCAGTTACCGGTGGGGGACAGAGTCGTCAACCTACGAGCAGTACTTC.

This sequence joins TRBV11-2 and TRBJ2-4, with D possibly matching TRBD1 (6 bases). Germline values: CDR1 SGHAT, CDR2 FQNNGV. The CDR3 loop spans 14 amino acids. V was clipped by 0 bases and J by 5 bases, with 8 bases between them. The CDR3 spells CASSLEGAQNIQYF. In nucleotides, the CDR3 is TGTGCCAGCAGCTTAGAGGGGGCACAAAACATTCAGTACTTC.

V and J are TRBV4-1 and TRBJ2-7; 10 bases line up with TRBD1. V gave up 6 bases and J gave up 6 bases; unmatched junction bases: 8. Germline V gene sequence: CDR1 MGHRA, CDR2 YSYEKL. This CDR3 comprises 14 residues. This CDR3 is CASRPGTGAGEQYF. The CDR3 coding sequence is TGCGCCAGCAGACCCGGGACAGGGGCAGGCGAGCAGTACTTC.

Only a few counts were recorded for this clonotype. This may be a read error: a much more frequent sequence differs by one nucleotide. This chain connects TRBV7-2 to TRBJ1-1; 7 nucleotides agree with TRBD1. V shed 5 bases, J shed 4 bases, and the junction held 4 bases outside the gene matches. CDR1 is SGHTA and CDR2 is FQGNSA in the germline V gene. The CDR3 has 13 residues. In DNA form, the CDR3 reads TGTGCCAGCAGCCAGACAGGGAGCACTGAAGCTTTCTTT. Its translation is CASSQTGSTEAFF. Using reference TRBV7-2 and TRBJ1-1 for the parts outside the CDR3, the full variable domain is GAGVSQSPSNKVTEKGKDVELRCDPISGHTALYWYRQSLGQGLEFLIYFQGNSAPDKSGLPSDRFSAERTGGSVSTLTIQRTQQEDSAVYLCASSQTGSTEAFFGQGTRLTVV.

This clonotype was recorded a few times. The chain combines TRBV20-1 with TRBJ2-7; weak D call: TRBD1 (6 bases). Trimming stripped 7 bases from V and 4 bases from J, with 17 bases between. The CDR3 has 13 amino acids. The germline V gene has CDR1 DFQATT and CDR2 SNEGSKA (reference sequence). As DNA, the CDR3 is TGCAGTGTCCCCTCGGGGACAAAATACGAGCAGTACTTC. Its protein is CSVPSGTKYEQYF.

The chain carries TRBV19 and TRBJ2-2; 8 bases fit TRBD2. The trim removed 7 bases at V and 3 bases at J, leaving 4 bases unmatched. This CDR3 region has 14 residues. Germline V gives CDR1 LNHDA, CDR2 SQIVND (reference sequence). CDR3 nucleotide sequence: TGTGCCAGTAAAGGAGCGGGAGACACCGGGGAGCTGTTTTTT. It specifies CASKGAGDTGELFF.

This clonotype was seen a handful of times. The chain recombines TRBV10-3 with TRBJ1-1, with a tentative D call TRBD1 (5 bases). The V end was cut by 0 bases, the J end by 3 bases, with 8 bases between. Germline V gene data show CDR1 as ENHRY and CDR2 as SYGVKD. The CDR3 runs to 14 residues. The CDR3 region has the DNA TGTGCCATCAGTGAGTCCCGGGGGGACACTGAAGCTTTCTTT. This codes for CAISESRGDTEAFF.

This clonotype was counted ten times or more. The rearrangement uses TRBV7-2 and TRBJ2-1, with D perhaps being TRBD1 or TRBD2 (5 bases each). Germline values: CDR1 SGHTA, CDR2 FQGNSA. V shed 1 base and J shed 7 bases, with 8 bases lying between them. There are 13 residues in the CDR3. This chain's CDR3 is CASSLGRENEQFF. As DNA, the CDR3 is TGTGCCAGCAGCTTAGGCAGGGAGAATGAGCAGTTCTTC.

This clonotype was seen more than once but under ten times. This chain connects TRBV10-3 to TRBJ2-5, with D unclear. Germline assignment: CDR1 ENHRY and CDR2 SYGVKD. The CDR3 extends over 12 amino acids. Deletions cut 6 bases from V and 3 bases from J, with 8 bases between. This chain's CDR3 is CAISDWEETQYF. Here the CDR3 DNA reads TGTGCCATCAGCGATTGGGAAGAGACCCAGTACTTC.

At least ten counts were recorded for this clonotype. This chain connects TRBV3-1 to TRBJ2-7; TRBD1 matches at 7 bases. The CDR3 sequence is 14 residues long. Germline V CDR1 and CDR2: LGHDT, YNNKEL (reference sequence). The V and J ends lost 5 bases and 2 bases, in that order; junction bases with no gene match: 6. CDR3: CASSLLGTAYEQYF. In nucleotides, the CDR3 is TGTGCCAGCAGCTTGTTAGGGACAGCCTACGAGCAGTACTTC.

V gene TRBV6-5 combines with J gene TRBJ1-6, with no clear D. The CDR3 runs to 16 residues. Trimming took 2 bases from V and 2 from J, leaving 10 bases between them. Germline CDR1 reads MNHEY; CDR2 reads SVGAGI. The CDR3 DNA reads as TGTGCCAGCAGTTACAGGGCAACTCCCTATAATTCACCCCTCCACTTT. Its protein product is CASSYRATPYNSPLHF.

This clonotype was detected only a few times. V usage is TRBV20-1 and J usage is TRBJ2-5; 10 positions agree with TRBD2. The CDR3 extends over 15 amino acids. CDR1 and CDR2 from the germline V gene are DFQATT and SNEGSKA (reference sequence). Unmatched junction bases numbered 9, after V lost 3 bases and J lost 5 bases. The CDR3 nucleotides are TGCAGTGCTAGTTCGCTAGCGGGAGTAGGCGAGACCCAGTACTTC. It codes for CSASSLAGVGETQYF.

In its sample, this clonotype was seen a few times. The chain is built from TRBV7-6 and TRBJ2-3; D may match TRBD1 or TRBD2 (5 bases each). The V end lost 5 bases, the J end lost 13 bases, and 25 bases lay between the germline ends. The germline gives CDR1 SGHVS, CDR2 FNYEAQ. The CDR3 is 15 amino acids. The CDR3 region is CASSRGSGGDPSKYF. The CDR3 nucleotides read TGTGCCAGCAGCCGGGGCTCCGGTGGGGACCCCAGCAAGTATTTT.

There are a few counts of this clonotype. The chain links TRBV27 to TRBJ2-7, with TRBD1 matching 7 bases. The trim removed 4 bases at V and 3 bases at J, leaving 6 bases unmatched. The germline V gene has CDR1 MNHEY and CDR2 SMNVEV (reference sequence). This CDR3 region has 14 residues. The CDR3 sequence: CASSSFDRVYEQYF. The CDR3 DNA sequence: TGTGCCAGCAGTTCGTTTGACAGGGTCTACGAGCAGTACTTC.

This clonotype was counted at least ten times. The CDR3 loop reads CASSSYQIGNQPQHF. The CDR3 DNA follows: TGTGCCAGCAGCTCTTATCAAATTGGCAATCAGCCCCAGCATTTT. This sequence joins TRBV5-6 and TRBJ1-5; D is unresolved. CDR1 is SGHDT and CDR2 is YYEEEE in the germline V gene. This CDR3 has 15 amino acids. V dropped 3 bases and J dropped 2 bases, with 12 bases sitting between them.

The chain uses TRBV5-4 and TRBJ2-3, with D possibly being TRBD1 or TRBD2 (5 bases each). The CDR3 length is 17 residues. Germline-derived CDR1 and CDR2 are SGHNT and YYREEE (reference sequence). The V end was cut by 2 bases, the J end by 6 bases, with 22 bases between. CDR3 coding DNA: TGTGCCAGCAGCTTAGAGGGTTGGGGCCACAGCAAGGATACGCAGTATTTT. It encodes CASSLEGWGHSKDTQYF.

V and J are TRBV20-1 and TRBJ2-1, with 8 positions matching TRBD2. The CDR3 runs to 13 residues. Trimming cost V 5 bases and J 5 bases; bases outside gene matches: 5. Per the germline V gene, CDR1 is DFQATT and CDR2 is SNEGSKA (reference sequence). In DNA form, the CDR3 reads TGCAGTGCTGGGGGACTAGGGAACAATGAGCAGTTCTTC. Its protein is CSAGGLGNNEQFF.

V gene TRBV20-1 combines with J gene TRBJ2-1; 13 nucleotides line up with TRBD2. Germline loops: CDR1 DFQATT, CDR2 SNEGSKA (reference sequence). The CDR3 sequence is 13 residues long. CDR3 DNA: TGCGCGCCGGGACTAGCGGGATTCGATGAGCAGTTCTTC. It specifies CAPGLAGFDEQFF.

The V gene is TRBV4-1, the J gene TRBJ2-1; possibly TRBD2 for D (5 bases). V lost 4 bases and J 9 bases, leaving 13 bases between the germline ends. CDR3 length equals 13 residues. The germline V gene encodes CDR1 MGHRA and CDR2 YSYEKL. This chain's CDR3 is CASSRGGILEQFF. The CDR3 region has the DNA TGCGCCAGCAGCCGAGGAGGTATTCTTGAGCAGTTCTTC.

The chain uses TRBV7-9 and TRBJ1-1; D ambiguous. The CDR3 loop spans 10 amino acids. V was pared by 3 bases and J by 7 bases, with 3 bases between. Germline V CDR1 and CDR2: SEHNR, FQNEAQ (reference sequence). The CDR3 DNA reads as TGTGCCAGCAGCTTTGTTGAAGCTTTCTTT. It codes for CASSFVEAFF.